These 25 T cell receptor beta chains came from one sample sequenced in a study of breast tumors, draining lymph nodes, adjacent tissues. Breast cancer patients provided tissue from their axillary draining lymph nodes. From the multiplex PCR reads, TCRdb called clonotypes with MiXCR, one entry per CDR3 protein. Of under 350,000 distinct CDR3 sequences listed, around 31% are singletons. Sample: axillary lymph node tissue. The origin of the receptors is a female donor with breast cancer. Some clones in this sample may be carry-over from other donors' samples.

DNA of the CDR3: TGTGCCAGCACCCCCCTAGCTAGGGCAGATACGCAGTATTTT. This sequence encodes CASTPLARADTQYF. The rearrangement joins TRBV28 to TRBJ2-3; maybe TRBD2 (5 bases). The CDR3 is 14 amino acids. V dropped 7 bases and J dropped 4 bases, with 15 bases sitting between them. Germline V CDR1 and CDR2: MDHEN, SYDVKM.

This clonotype was picked up many times. The chain carries TRBV4-1 and TRBJ2-1; D remains unclear. Looked up from germline, CDR1 is MGHRA and CDR2 is YSYEKL. The V end was cut by 4 bases, the J end by 8 bases, with 12 bases between. There are 13 residues in the CDR3. The CDR3 DNA reads TGCGCCAGCAGCCCAGCAGGAGCGCATGAGCAGTTCTTC. Translating gives CASSPAGAHEQFF.

As concerns this clonotype: Being one base from a much bigger clone, this may be a read error. The chain is built from TRBV5-4 and TRBJ2-7, with 9 bases that match TRBD2. Germline assignment: CDR1 SGHNT and CDR2 YYREEE (reference sequence). V trimming: 2 bases; J trimming: 5 bases; junction bases outside the gene matches: 5. The length of the CDR3 is 14 residues. CDR3 residues: CASSLAGGIHEQYF. The CDR3 DNA is TGTGCCAGCAGCTTAGCGGGAGGCATTCACGAGCAGTACTTC.

This clonotype showed up many times. The chain uses TRBV9 and TRBJ2-1, with 13 positions matching TRBD2. Per germline, CDR1 SGDLS and CDR2 YYNGEE. V trimming: 3 bases; J trimming: 10 bases; junction bases outside the gene matches: 7. CDR3 length: 15 residues. Here the CDR3 DNA reads TGTGCCAGCAGCGCCAGACCACTAGCGGGAGGGGAGCAGTTCTTC. Amino acid sequence: CASSARPLAGGEQFF.

With respect to this clonotype: This is likely a read error, given that the CDR3 carries no conserved phenylalanine or tryptophan at its end. The chain recombines TRBV18 with TRBJ2-7; the D gene is possibly TRBD1 (6 bases). CDR1 KGHSH and CDR2 LQKENI come from the germline V gene. V was clipped by 1 base and J by 1 base, with 14 bases between them. The CDR3 has 16 residues. The DNA of the CDR3 is TGTGCCAGCTCACCACGAGGGGGTAAGGGTTCCTACGAGCAGTACCTC. Its translation is CASSPRGGKGSYEQYL.

This clonotype has a count of ten or more. J is TRBJ2-3 and V is TRBV20-1, with 8 bases fitting TRBD2. With V trimmed by 6 bases and J by 6 bases, 23 bases remained unmatched. Germline CDR1 is DFQATT and CDR2 is SNEGSKA (reference sequence). CDR3 length equals 18 residues. The CDR3 nucleotides are TGCAGTGCGGCTAGACAGTTCCAAACTAGCGGAGCTGGGGATACGCAGTATTTT. This encodes CSAARQFQTSGAGDTQYF.

The chain combines TRBV15 with TRBJ1-1; perhaps TRBD1 as D (5 bases). Germline lookup yields CDR1 LNHNV and CDR2 YYDKDF (reference sequence). V was trimmed by 6 bases and J by 5 bases, leaving 19 bases between them. This CDR3 has 15 amino acids. The CDR3: CATRVHGASGTEAFF. As DNA, the CDR3 is TGTGCCACCAGAGTACATGGGGCAAGCGGAACTGAAGCTTTCTTT.

A word on this clonotype: A much larger clone differs from this one at a single base, so this may be a read error. This chain connects TRBV6-5 to TRBJ2-1; no definite D call. This CDR3 has 12 residues. Germline lookup yields CDR1 MNHEY and CDR2 SVGAGI. Deletions cut 7 bases from V and 15 bases from J, with 19 bases between. The CDR3 loop reads CASTTTSGPRFF. The CDR3 DNA reads as TGTGCCAGCACCACCACGTCAGGACCTCGGTTCTTC.

At least ten counts were recorded for this clonotype. The CDR3 loop is CASSILAGGQGEQFF. CDR3 in DNA: TGTGCCAGCAGCATACTAGCGGGAGGGCAGGGTGAGCAGTTCTTC. The rearrangement links TRBV7-8 to TRBJ2-1; 13 bases agree with TRBD2. Per germline, CDR1 SGHVS and CDR2 FQNEAQ. The CDR3 sequence is 15 residues long. The J segment lost 9 bases and the V segment lost 5 bases, leaving 7 bases of the junction unmatched. Combining the CDR3 with reference TRBV7-8 and TRBJ2-1 gives the whole variable domain GAGVSQSPRYKVAKRGQDVALRCDPISGHVSLFWYQQALGQGPEFLTYFQNEAQLDKSGLPSDRFFAERPEGSVSTLKIQRTQQEDSAVYLCASSILAGGQGEQFFGPGTRLTVL.

As to this clonotype: Since a much larger clone is just one base distant, this may be a read error. The CDR3 does not end in the conserved phenylalanine or tryptophan, so this is likely a read error. V gene TRBV19 combines with J gene TRBJ1-4, with D tentatively TRBD1 (6 bases). V was shortened by 5 bases and J by 0 bases, with 10 bases between the two germline ends. Looked up from germline, CDR1 is LNHDA and CDR2 is SQIVND (reference sequence). CDR3 length: 15 residues. The CDR3 is CASSYTGSTNEKLFL. The CDR3 region has the DNA TGTGCCAGTAGTTACACAGGGTCAACTAATGAAAAACTGTTTCTT.

This clonotype appeared many times. The chain is built from TRBV12-3 or TRBV12-4 and TRBJ2-3; 9 bases map to TRBD2. The V segment lost 2 bases and the J segment 10 bases; nucleotides outside the gene matches: 1. The CDR3 length is 12 residues. The CDR3 DNA follows: TGTGCCAGCAGTTTAACTAGCGGGTCGCAGTATTTT. Amino acid sequence: CASSLTSGSQYF.

This clonotype was picked up many times. The V and J genes are TRBV2 and TRBJ2-7; 11 bases fit TRBD2. V gave up 5 bases and J gave up 3 bases; unmatched junction bases: 3. Germline V gene lookup returns CDR1 SNHLY and CDR2 FYNNEI. The CDR3 spans 14 residues. For the CDR3, the DNA is TGTGCCAGCAGTCTAGCGGGAGGCTTCTACGAGCAGTACTTC. This codes for CASSLAGGFYEQYF.

This clonotype was counted at least ten times. The rearrangement links TRBV29-1 to TRBJ2-5, with 11 nucleotides matching TRBD2. Germline V lookup: CDR1 SQVTM, CDR2 ANQGSEA. The junction had 7 bases not matched to a gene; V was cut back by 3 bases and J by 4 bases. The CDR3 spans 15 residues. CDR3 protein: CSVEGVAGGAETQYF. The CDR3, as DNA: TGCAGCGTTGAGGGAGTAGCGGGAGGGGCAGAGACCCAGTACTTC.

The chain recombines TRBV3-1 with TRBJ2-1, with D possibly being TRBD1 (6 bases). The germline V gene encodes CDR1 LGHDT and CDR2 YNNKEL (reference sequence). The CDR3 covers 13 residues. V was pared by 2 bases and J by 11 bases, with 13 bases between. CDR3 DNA: TGTGCCAGCAGCCAAAACAGGGCGAGTAAGCAGTTCTTC. Residues: CASSQNRASKQFF.

There are many counts of this clonotype. This chain joins TRBV9 and TRBJ1-4; 11 bases match TRBD1. V lost 3 bases and J lost 5; bases outside the gene matches: 3. The CDR3 is made up of 15 amino acids. From germline, CDR1 is SGDLS and CDR2 YYNGEE. CDR3 coding DNA: TGTGCCAGCAGCGCCCGGGACAGGGGGAATGAAAAACTGTTTTTT. As protein: CASSARDRGNEKLFF. The full variable domain, its missing parts supplied by reference TRBV9 and TRBJ1-4, is DSGVTQTPKHLITATGQRVTLRCSPRSGDLSVYWYQQSLDQGLQFLIQYYNGEERAKGNILERFSAQQFPDLHSELNLSSLELGDSALYFCASSARDRGNEKLFFGSGTQLSVL.

This clonotype was observed at least ten times. V gene TRBV19 combines with J gene TRBJ2-7, with 7 bases fitting TRBD2. Germline V CDR1 and CDR2: LNHDA, SQIVND (reference sequence). V shed 3 bases and J 2 bases; nucleotides not matched to a gene: 10. There are 16 residues in the CDR3. CDR3 protein: CASSIRGGLGTYEQYF. The CDR3 nucleotides read TGTGCCAGTAGTATTCGGGGCGGACTAGGTACCTACGAGCAGTACTTC.

This clonotype has a handful of counts. The chain couples TRBV6-1 to TRBJ2-1; D is unresolved. Trimming removed 4 bases from V and 3 bases from J, with 10 bases in between. This CDR3 is 14 amino acids long. Germline V gene sequence: CDR1 MNHNS, CDR2 SASEGT. CDR3 DNA sequence: TGTGCCAGCAGTGCCCACAGAGTCTACAATGAGCAGTTCTTC. It is translated as CASSAHRVYNEQFF.

A note on this clonotype: Germline and junction disagree at one end, which may indicate a read error. The chain joins TRBV7-2 to TRBJ2-3; D call uncertain. Germline V CDR1 and CDR2: SGHTA, FQGNSA. The CDR3 totals 14 residues. CDR3 loop: CANSPLPSTDTQYF. The CDR3 DNA reads as TGTGCCAACAGCCCACTCCCTAGCACAGATACGCAGTATTTT.

This clonotype showed up many times. This chain joins TRBV19 and TRBJ2-5, with D maybe TRBD1 (6 bases). CDR3 length: 12 amino acids. Germline CDR1 LNHDA, CDR2 SQIVND (reference sequence). The V gene lost 9 bases and the J gene lost 3 bases, with 11 bases spanning the gap. The CDR3 reads CASGQREETQYF. The CDR3 DNA reads TGTGCCAGCGGACAGAGGGAAGAGACCCAGTACTTC.

Of note for this clonotype: The junction differs from germline at one of its ends, possibly a read error. The chain joins TRBV19 to TRBJ2-1, with 13 bases aligning to TRBD2. This CDR3 region has 18 residues. CDR1 LNHDA and CDR2 SQIVND come from the germline V gene (reference sequence). The CDR3 loop is CASQDRRTSGGSYNEPFF. CDR3 in DNA: TGTGCCAGCCAGGACCGGCGGACTAGCGGGGGTTCCTACAATGAGCCGTTCTTC.

This clonotype appeared a few times. A much larger clone is a single base away; this may be a read error. The rearrangement links TRBV11-1 to TRBJ2-5; 7 positions match TRBD2. Trimming removed 5 bases from V and 1 base from J; junction bases left unmatched: 7. The CDR3 is 15 residues long. Germline CDR1 reads SGHAT; CDR2 reads FQDESV (reference sequence). CDR3 DNA sequence: TGTGCCAGCAGCGGGGGACTACAGTCCCAAGAGACCCAGTACTTC. Protein sequence: CASSGGLQSQETQYF.

This clonotype has just a few counts. This could be a read error, since a much larger clone is one nucleotide away. The V call is TRBV20-1, the J call TRBJ2-5; 7 nucleotides agree with TRBD2. V dropped 5 bases and J dropped 7; count of bases not matched to a gene: 13. The CDR3 runs to 14 residues. CDR1 is DFQATT, CDR2 SNEGSKA, per germline (reference sequence). CDR3 protein: CSAPPTGGFATQYF. In DNA, the CDR3 is TGCAGTGCTCCCCCCACGGGAGGCTTTGCGACCCAGTACTTC.

This clonotype was found many times. The rearrangement links TRBV19 to TRBJ1-3, with D uncertain. This CDR3 is built from 14 residues. Trimming cost V 6 bases and J 2 bases, with 11 bases left between them. In germline, CDR1 is LNHDA, CDR2 SQIVND (reference sequence). The CDR3 coding sequence is TGTGCCAGTAGATTGGGGTTTACTGGAAACACCATATATTTT. This encodes CASRLGFTGNTIYF. The full variable domain, rest sourced from reference TRBV19 and TRBJ1-3, is DGGITQSPKYLFRKEGQNVTLSCEQNLNHDAMYWYRQDPGQGLRLIYYSQIVNDFQKGDIAEGYSVSREKKESFPLTVTSAQKNPTAFYLCASRLGFTGNTIYFGEGSWLTVV.

There are many counts of this clonotype. This sequence joins TRBV2 and TRBJ1-5; D perhaps matches TRBD1 (5 bases). From germline, CDR1 is SNHLY and CDR2 FYNNEI. Trimming shortened V by 2 bases and J by 6 bases, and 14 bases separated the two germline ends. The CDR3 is 15 residues long. The CDR3 spells CASSEYPAGSQPQHF. CDR3 DNA: TGTGCCAGCAGTGAATATCCTGCAGGGTCTCAGCCCCAGCATTTT.

The sample holds many counts of this clonotype. V is TRBV5-4 and J is TRBJ1-2, with 8 bases lining up with TRBD1. J was trimmed by 4 bases and V by 0 bases; bases with no gene match: 2. The CDR3 has 14 residues. CDR1 is SGHNT and CDR2 is YYREEE in the germline V gene (reference sequence). In DNA, the CDR3 is TGTGCCAGCAGCTTGGACGGACAGGGCTATGGCTACACCTTC. Translation: CASSLDGQGYGYTF.